This T cell receptor (beta chain) was captured by sequencing in a study of yellow fever vaccine responses in identical twins. The CDR3 runs 15 residues. V shed 1 base, J shed 6 bases, and the junction held 8 bases outside the gene matches. Germline-derived CDR1 and CDR2 are DFQATT and SNEGSKA (reference sequence). TCRdb re-derived calls from the RT-PCR reads in MiXCR, one entry per CDR3 protein. In the table there are a few thousand distinct CDR3 sequences, roughly 78% of which are singletons. This clonotype was seen a few times. J is TRBJ2-1 and V is TRBV20-1; 8 nucleotides agree with TRBD2. The source was T cells from blood (PBMCs), unsorted or a sorted subset (not recorded which), collected before or after yellow fever vaccination (not recorded which). The source of this sequence is a female donor who received the yellow fever vaccine. CDR3 sequence reads: CSARAREGLSNEQFF. In DNA, the CDR3 is TGCAGTGCTAGAGCACGGGAGGGCCTCAGCAATGAGCAGTTCTTC.